This TCR beta chain comes out of a study of blood T cell repertoires in COVID-19. On the study more broadly: There were acute and convalescent COVID-19 samples, and they came from the United States, Italy and Spain. From T cells, B-cell-depleted T cells, or PBMCs came the material, which was cDNA or gDNA.

This clone was seen only once. The CDR3 loop spans 14 amino acids. With 6 bases clipped from V and 2 bases from J, the junction kept 5 bases outside the gene matches. Germline V gene lookup returns CDR1 MNHEY and CDR2 SVGAGI. Authors' analysis steps: Reference gene primer amplification in the assay estimated nucleated cell counts. Here immunoSEQ multiplex PCR was the method, and the copy in TCRdb shows in-frame clones only, minus some. D and trimming come from the DNA, and the V and J calls and clone size come from that table. The table records around 340,000 clones, over 85% of them present only once. Followed longitudinally, the Seattle patients had been enrolled during active infection.

The clonotype originates from a woman in her fifties or sixties with COVID-19, enrolled during active disease. The gene calls are TRBV6-5 and TRBJ1-2; 8 positions match TRBD1. The sequenced material came from peripheral blood. The CDR3 protein is CASSPGTGNYGYTF. DNA of the CDR3: TGTGCCAGCAGCCCAGGGACAGGCAACTATGGCTACACCTTC.